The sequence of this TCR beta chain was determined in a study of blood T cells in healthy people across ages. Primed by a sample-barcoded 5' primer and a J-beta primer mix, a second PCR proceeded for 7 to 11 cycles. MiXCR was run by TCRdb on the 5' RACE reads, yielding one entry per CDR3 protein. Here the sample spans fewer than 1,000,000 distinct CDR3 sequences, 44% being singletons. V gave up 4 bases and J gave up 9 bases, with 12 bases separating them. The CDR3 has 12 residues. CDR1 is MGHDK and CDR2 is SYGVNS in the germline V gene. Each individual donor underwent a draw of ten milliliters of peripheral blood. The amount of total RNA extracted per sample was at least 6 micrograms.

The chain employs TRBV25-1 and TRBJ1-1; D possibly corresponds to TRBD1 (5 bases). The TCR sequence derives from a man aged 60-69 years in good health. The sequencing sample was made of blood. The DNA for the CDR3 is TGTGCCAGCAGTGGCCAGAGGGGCAAAGCTTTCTTT. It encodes CASSGQRGKAFF. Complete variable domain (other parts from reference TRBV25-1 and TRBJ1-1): EADIYQTPRYLVIGTGKKITLECSQTMGHDKMYWYQQDPGMELHLIHYSYGVNSTEKGDLSSESTVSRIRTEHFPLTLESARPSHTSQYLCASSGQRGKAFFGQGTRLTVV.